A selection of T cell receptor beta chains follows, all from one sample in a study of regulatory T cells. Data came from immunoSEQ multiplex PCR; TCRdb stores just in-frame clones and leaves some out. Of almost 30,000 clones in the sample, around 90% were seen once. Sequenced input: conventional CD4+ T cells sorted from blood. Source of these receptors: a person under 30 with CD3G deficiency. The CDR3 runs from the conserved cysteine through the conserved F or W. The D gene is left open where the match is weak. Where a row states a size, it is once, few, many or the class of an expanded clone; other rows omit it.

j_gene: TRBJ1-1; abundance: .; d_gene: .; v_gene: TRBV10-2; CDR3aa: CASRTFANTEAFF; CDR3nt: TGCGCCAGCAGGACTTTTGCGAACACTGAAGCTTTCTTT
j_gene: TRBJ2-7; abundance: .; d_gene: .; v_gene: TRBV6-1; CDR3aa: CASGQYGSYEQYF; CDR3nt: TGTGCCAGCGGACAGTATGGCTCCTACGAGCAGTACTTC
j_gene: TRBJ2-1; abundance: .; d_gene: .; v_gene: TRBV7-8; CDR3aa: CASSAGHGRNEQFF; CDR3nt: TGTGCCAGCAGCGCCGGACACGGGCGCAATGAGCAGTTCTTC
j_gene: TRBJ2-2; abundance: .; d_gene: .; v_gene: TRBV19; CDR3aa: CASSISRRPAAGELFF; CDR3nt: TGTGCCAGTAGTATAAGCCGGAGGCCGGCGGCCGGGGAGCTGTTTTTT
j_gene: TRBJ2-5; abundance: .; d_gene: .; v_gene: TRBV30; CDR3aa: CAWSLNGETQYF; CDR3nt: TGTGCCTGGAGTCTTAACGGGGAGACCCAGTACTTC
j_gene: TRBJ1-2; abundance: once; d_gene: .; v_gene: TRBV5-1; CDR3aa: CASSFGQPYGYTF; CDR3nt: TGCGCCAGCAGCTTCGGACAGCCCTATGGCTACACCTTC
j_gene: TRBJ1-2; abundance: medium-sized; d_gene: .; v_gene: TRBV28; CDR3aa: CASSWQGYGYTF; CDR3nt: TGTGCCAGCAGTTGGCAGGGTTATGGCTACACCTTC
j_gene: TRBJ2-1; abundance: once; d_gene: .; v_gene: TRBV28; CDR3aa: CASKSNEQFF; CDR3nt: TGTGCCAGCAAGAGCAATGAGCAGTTCTTC
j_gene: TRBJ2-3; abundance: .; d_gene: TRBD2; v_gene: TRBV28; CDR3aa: CASRGPLAGGADTQYF; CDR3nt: TGTGCCAGCAGAGGGCCTCTAGCGGGAGGTGCAGATACGCAGTATTTT
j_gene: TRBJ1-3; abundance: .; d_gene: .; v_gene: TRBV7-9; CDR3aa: CASSLRGRNTIYF; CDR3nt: TGTGCCAGCAGCTTAAGGGGCCGAAACACCATATATTTT
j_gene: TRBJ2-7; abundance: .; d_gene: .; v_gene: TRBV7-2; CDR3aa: CASSLTGREQYF; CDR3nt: TGTGCCAGCAGCCTCACAGGGCGCGAGCAGTACTTC
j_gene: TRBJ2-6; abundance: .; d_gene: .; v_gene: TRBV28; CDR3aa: CASSAPSSGANVLTF; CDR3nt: TGTGCCAGCAGTGCCCCCAGCTCTGGGGCCAACGTCCTGACTTTC
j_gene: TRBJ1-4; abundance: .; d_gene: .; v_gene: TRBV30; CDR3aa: CAWSVAGAEKLFF; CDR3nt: TGTGCCTGGAGTGTGGCAGGGGCTGAAAAACTGTTTTTT
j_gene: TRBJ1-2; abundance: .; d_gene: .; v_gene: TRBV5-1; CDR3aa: CASSLAITGYGYTF; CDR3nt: TGCGCCAGCAGCTTGGCCATCACAGGCTATGGCTACACCTTC
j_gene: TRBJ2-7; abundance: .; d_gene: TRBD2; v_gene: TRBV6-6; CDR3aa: CASRPSGTRNYEQYF; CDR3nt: TGTGCCAGCAGACCCTCCGGGACTAGAAACTACGAGCAGTACTTC
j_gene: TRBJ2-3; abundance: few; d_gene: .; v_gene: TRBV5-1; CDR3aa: CASSLAGYWADTQYF; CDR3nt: TGCGCCAGCAGCTTGGCCGGATACTGGGCAGATACGCAGTATTTT
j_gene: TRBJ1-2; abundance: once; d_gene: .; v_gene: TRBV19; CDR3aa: CASSITIRNYGYTF; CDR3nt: TGTGCCAGTAGTATAACGATAAGGAACTATGGCTACACCTTC
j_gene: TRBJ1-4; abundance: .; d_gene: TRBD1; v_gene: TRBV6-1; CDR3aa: CASSEHTGGAGEKLFF; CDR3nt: TGTGCCAGCAGTGAACACACAGGGGGCGCAGGTGAAAAACTGTTTTTT
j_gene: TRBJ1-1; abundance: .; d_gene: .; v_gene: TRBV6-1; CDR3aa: CASSPLTGGGTEAFF; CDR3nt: TGTGCCAGCAGTCCCCTGACAGGTGGGGGCACTGAAGCTTTCTTT
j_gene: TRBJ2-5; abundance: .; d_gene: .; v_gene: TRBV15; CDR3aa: CATSREQEETQYF; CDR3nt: TGTGCCACCAGCAGAGAACAGGAAGAGACCCAGTACTTC